This TCR beta chain was sequenced for a study of T cells in Graves' hyperthyroidism and ophthalmopathy. The CDR3 regions of TCR beta were amplified from RNA transcripts. HTBI primers were employed in a first-round RT-PCR of the TCR CDR3. A single record per CDR3 protein comes from TCRdb applying MiXCR to the multiplex PCR reads. The repertoire includes 600,000 or so distinct CDR3 sequences, about 14% of them detected once, and approximately 13% sits in the top ten. Study-wide results and caveats: In blood, most of the thyroid clonotypes expanded above 0.001 were also present.

Per the germline V gene, CDR1 is DFQATT and CDR2 is SNEGSKA (reference sequence). The CDR3 sequence is 14 residues long. Unmatched junction bases numbered 6, after V lost 6 bases and J lost 3 bases. As for this clonotype: What it binds is unknown.

Patients showing uncontrolled infection, other autoimmune disease, pregnancy or lactation were ineligible. The rearrangement links TRBV20-1 to TRBJ2-2; 8 nucleotides align to TRBD1. The clonotype was recovered from a woman aged 45-60 years with Graves' ophthalmopathy. The specimen sequenced was blood. CDR3 sequence reads: CSADGTGDTGELFF. The CDR3 region has the DNA TGCAGTGCAGATGGGACAGGAGACACCGGGGAGCTGTTTTTT.